This TCR beta chain was recorded in a study of glioma-infiltrating T cells after dendritic cell vaccination. Method: immunoSEQ multiplex PCR; TCRdb's copy keeps in-frame clones and lacks some. The sample holds about 99,000 clones, roughly 76% seen once. Per the germline V gene, CDR1 is SNHLY and CDR2 is FYNNEI. This CDR3 region has 15 residues. V was clipped by 1 base and J by 6 bases; unmatched bases: 8. This receptor was taken from a human donor with glioblastoma. Here the sequenced sample was blood, taken before dendritic cell vaccination. This chain joins TRBV2 and TRBJ2-7, with 8 nucleotides matching TRBD2. CDR3 protein: CASSEGPGLVIEQYF. As DNA, the CDR3 is TGTGCCAGCAGTGAAGGGCCGGGACTAGTTATCGAGCAGTACTTC.